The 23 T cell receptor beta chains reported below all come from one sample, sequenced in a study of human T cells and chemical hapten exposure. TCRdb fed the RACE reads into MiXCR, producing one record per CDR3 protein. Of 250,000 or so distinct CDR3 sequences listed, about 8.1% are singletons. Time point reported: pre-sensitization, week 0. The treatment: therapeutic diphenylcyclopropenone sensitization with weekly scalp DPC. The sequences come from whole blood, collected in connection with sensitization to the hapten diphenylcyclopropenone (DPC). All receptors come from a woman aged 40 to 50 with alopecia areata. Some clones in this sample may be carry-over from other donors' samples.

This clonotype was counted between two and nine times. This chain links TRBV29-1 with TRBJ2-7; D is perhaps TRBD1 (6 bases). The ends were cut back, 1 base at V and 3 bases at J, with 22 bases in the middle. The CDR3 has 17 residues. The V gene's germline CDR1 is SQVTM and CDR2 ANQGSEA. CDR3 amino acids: CSVEGVSSGTHVYEQYF. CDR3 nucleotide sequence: TGCAGCGTTGAAGGCGTCTCTTCCGGGACACACGTCTACGAGCAGTACTTC.

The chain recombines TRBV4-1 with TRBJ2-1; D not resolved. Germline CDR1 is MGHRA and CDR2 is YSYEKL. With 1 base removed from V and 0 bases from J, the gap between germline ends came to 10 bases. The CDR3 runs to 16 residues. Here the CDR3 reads CASSQVQASSYNEQFF. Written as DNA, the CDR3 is TGCGCCAGCAGCCAAGTTCAGGCAAGCTCCTACAATGAGCAGTTCTTC.

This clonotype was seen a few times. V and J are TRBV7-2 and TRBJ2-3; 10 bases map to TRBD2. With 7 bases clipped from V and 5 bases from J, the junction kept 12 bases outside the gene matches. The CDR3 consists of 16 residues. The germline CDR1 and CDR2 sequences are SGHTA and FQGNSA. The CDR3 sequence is CASTLVGSGRIDTQYF. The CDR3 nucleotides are TGTGCCAGCACCCTAGTGGGTAGCGGGAGGATAGATACGCAGTATTTT.

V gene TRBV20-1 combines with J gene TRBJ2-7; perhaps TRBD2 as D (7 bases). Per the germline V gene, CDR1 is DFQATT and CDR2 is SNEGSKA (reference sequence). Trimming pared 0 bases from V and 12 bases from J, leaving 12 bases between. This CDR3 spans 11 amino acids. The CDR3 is CSARDRGGWYF. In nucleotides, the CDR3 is TGCAGTGCTAGAGATAGGGGGGGCTGGTACTTC.

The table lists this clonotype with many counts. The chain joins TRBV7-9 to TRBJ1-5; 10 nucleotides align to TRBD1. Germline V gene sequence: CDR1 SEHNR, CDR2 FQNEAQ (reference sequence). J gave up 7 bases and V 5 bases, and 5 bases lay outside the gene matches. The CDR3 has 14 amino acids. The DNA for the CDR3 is TGTGCCAGCAGCATGACAGGGGGCGGGCAGCCCCAGCATTTT. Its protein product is CASSMTGGGQPQHF.

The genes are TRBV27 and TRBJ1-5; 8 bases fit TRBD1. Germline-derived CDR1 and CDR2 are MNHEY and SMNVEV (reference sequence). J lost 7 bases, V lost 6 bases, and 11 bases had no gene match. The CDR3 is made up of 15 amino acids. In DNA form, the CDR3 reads TGTGCCAGCAGCACCGCAGGGGGCAGCGGGCAGCCCCAGCATTTT. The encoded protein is CASSTAGGSGQPQHF.

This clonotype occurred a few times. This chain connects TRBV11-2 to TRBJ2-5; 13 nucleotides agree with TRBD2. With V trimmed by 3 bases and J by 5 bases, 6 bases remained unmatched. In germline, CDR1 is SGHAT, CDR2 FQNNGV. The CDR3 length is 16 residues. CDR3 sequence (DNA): TGTGCCAGCAGCTTCAGGACTAGCGGGAGTGTTGAGACCCAGTACTTC. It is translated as CASSFRTSGSVETQYF.

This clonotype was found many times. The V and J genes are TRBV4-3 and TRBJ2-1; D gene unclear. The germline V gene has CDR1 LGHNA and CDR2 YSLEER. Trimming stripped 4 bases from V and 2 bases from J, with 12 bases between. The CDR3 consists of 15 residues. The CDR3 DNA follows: TGCGCCAGCAGCCGGTCCGACCGTGCCTACAATGAGCAGTTCTTC. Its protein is CASSRSDRAYNEQFF.

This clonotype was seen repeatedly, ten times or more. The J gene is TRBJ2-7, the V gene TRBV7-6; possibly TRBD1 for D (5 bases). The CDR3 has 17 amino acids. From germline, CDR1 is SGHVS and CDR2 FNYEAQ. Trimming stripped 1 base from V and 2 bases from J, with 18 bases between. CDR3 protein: CASSLGTSFDLTYEQYF. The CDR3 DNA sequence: TGTGCCAGCAGCTTAGGGACATCCTTCGATTTAACCTACGAGCAGTACTTC.

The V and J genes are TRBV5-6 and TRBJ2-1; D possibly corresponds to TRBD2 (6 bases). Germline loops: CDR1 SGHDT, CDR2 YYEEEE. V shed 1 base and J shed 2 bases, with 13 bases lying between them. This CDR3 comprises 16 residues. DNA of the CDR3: TGTGCCAGCAGCTTGATGGTGCGCGGGGCCTACAATGAGCAGTTCTTC. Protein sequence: CASSLMVRGAYNEQFF.

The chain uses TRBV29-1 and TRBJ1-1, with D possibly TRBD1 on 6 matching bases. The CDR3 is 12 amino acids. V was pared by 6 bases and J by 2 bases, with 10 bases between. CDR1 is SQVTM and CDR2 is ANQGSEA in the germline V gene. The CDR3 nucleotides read TGCAGCGTAGGGGGTTATAACACTGAAGCTTTCTTT. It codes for CSVGGYNTEAFF.

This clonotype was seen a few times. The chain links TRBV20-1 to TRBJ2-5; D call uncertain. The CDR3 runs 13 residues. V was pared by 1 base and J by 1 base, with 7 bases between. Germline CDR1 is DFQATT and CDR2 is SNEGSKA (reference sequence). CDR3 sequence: CSARAHLQETQYF. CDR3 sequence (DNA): TGCAGTGCTAGAGCGCACCTCCAAGAGACCCAGTACTTC.

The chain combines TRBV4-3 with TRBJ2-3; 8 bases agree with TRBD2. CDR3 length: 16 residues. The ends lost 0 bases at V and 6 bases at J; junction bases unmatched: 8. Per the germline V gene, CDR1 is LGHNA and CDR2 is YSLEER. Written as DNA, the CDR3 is TGCGCCAGCAGCCAAGATTTGTCTAGCGGGTTTGATACGCAGTATTTT. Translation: CASSQDLSSGFDTQYF.

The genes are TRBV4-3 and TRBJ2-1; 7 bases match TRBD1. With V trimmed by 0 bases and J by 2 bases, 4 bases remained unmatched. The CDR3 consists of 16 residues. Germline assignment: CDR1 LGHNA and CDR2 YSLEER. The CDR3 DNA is TGCGCCAGCAGCCAAGATAGCCAGGGGGCCTACAATGAGCAGTTCTTC. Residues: CASSQDSQGAYNEQFF.

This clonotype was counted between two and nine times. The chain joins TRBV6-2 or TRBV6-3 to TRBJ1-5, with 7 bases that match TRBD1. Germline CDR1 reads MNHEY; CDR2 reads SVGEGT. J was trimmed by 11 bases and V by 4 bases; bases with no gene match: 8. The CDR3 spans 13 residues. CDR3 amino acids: CASSLTTGPSQHF. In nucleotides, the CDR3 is TGTGCCAGCAGTTTAACGACAGGGCCTTCCCAGCATTTT.

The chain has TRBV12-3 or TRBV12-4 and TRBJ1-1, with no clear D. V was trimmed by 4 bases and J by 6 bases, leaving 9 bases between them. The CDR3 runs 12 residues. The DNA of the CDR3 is TGTGCCAGCAGTTCACTCTACTCTGAAGCTTTCTTT. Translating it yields CASSSLYSEAFF.

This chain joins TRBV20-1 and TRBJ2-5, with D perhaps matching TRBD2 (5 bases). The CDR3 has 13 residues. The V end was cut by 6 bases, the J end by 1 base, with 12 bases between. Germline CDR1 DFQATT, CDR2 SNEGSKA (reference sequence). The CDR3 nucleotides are TGCAGTGCCTTAACGGGGTCCCAAGAGACCCAGTACTTC. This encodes CSALTGSQETQYF.

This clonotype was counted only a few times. CDR3 sequence reads: CASSQESSYEQYF. CDR3 coding DNA: TGTGCCAGCAGCCAAGAAAGCTCCTACGAGCAGTACTTC. The chain uses TRBV3-1 and TRBJ2-7; no firm D call. Germline loops: CDR1 LGHDT, CDR2 YNNKEL (reference sequence). CDR3 length: 13 residues. V lost 0 bases, J lost 0 bases, and 3 bases lay in between.

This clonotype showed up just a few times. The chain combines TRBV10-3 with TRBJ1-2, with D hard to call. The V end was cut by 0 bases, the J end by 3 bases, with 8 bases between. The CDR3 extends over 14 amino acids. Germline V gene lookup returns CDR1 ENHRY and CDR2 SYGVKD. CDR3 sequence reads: CAISESLIDYGYTF. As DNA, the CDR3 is TGTGCCATCAGTGAGTCGTTGATTGACTATGGCTACACCTTC.

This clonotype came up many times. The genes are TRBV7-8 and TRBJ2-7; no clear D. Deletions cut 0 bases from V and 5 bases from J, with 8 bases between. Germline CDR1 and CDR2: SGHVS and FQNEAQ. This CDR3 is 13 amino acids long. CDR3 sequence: CASSLAGRNEQYF. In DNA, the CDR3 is TGTGCCAGCAGCTTAGCCGGAAGAAACGAGCAGTACTTC.

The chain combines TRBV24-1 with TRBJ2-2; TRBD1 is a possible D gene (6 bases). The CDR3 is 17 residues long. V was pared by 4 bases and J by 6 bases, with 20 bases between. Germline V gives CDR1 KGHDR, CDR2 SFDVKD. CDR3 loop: CATSDSPGQSTAGELFF. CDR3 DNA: TGTGCCACCAGTGACTCGCCGGGACAATCTACGGCCGGGGAGCTGTTTTTT.

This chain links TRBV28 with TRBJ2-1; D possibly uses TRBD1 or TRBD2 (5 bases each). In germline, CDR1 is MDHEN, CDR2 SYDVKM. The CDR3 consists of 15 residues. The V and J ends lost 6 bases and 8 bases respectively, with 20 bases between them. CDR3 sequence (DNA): TGTGCCAGCAGGGACCGGGACCCCGGGCGGGATGAGCAGTTCTTC. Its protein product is CASRDRDPGRDEQFF.

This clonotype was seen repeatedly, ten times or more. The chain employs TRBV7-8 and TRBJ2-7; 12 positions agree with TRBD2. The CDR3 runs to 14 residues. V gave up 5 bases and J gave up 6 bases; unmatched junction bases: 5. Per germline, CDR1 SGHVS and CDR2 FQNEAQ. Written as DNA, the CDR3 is TGTGCCAGCAGCCCGACTAGCGGGAGAACCGAGCAGTACTTC. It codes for CASSPTSGRTEQYF.